Reported below is one T cell receptor (beta chain). A read error may produce the germline difference seen at one junction end. Germline V gene lookup returns CDR1 SEHNR and CDR2 FQNEAQ (reference sequence). CDR3 length equals 12 residues. The sample originates from a study of T-cell reconstitution after alpha-beta-depleted transplantation in children. Unique molecular identifiers were used in preparing the TCRbeta library. TCRdb reanalysed the PCR reads using MiXCR and keeps one entry per CDR3 protein. The table includes hundreds of thousands of distinct CDR3 sequences, around 13% detected once. This chain uses TRBV7-9 with TRBJ2-2; D remains ambiguous. The sequence came from a girl under 10 years old with congenital amegakaryocytic thrombocytopenia, due to receive a stem cell transplant. This sample comprised PBMCs, obtained before TCRalphabeta/CD19-depleted stem cell transplant. CDR3 bases: TGTGCCGGCAGCCCATACACCGGGGAGCTGTTTTTT. This codes for CAGSPYTGELFF.